One and the same sample provided the 21 T cell receptor beta chains below, sequenced in a study of shared clonotypes between healthy human individuals. Repertoires were generated with immunoSEQ multiplex PCR, while TCRdb's copy carries only in-frame clones and drops some. The data contain under 2,500,000 clones, roughly 95% of them singletons. Material for sequencing was naive CD4+ T cells sorted from blood. Noted subset: CD45RA+ positively selected. The receptor source for this set is a man younger than 35 in good health.

The chain couples TRBV5-6 to TRBJ1-1; D gene unclear. In germline, CDR1 is SGHDT, CDR2 YYEEEE. The V and J ends lost 2 bases and 1 base respectively, with 9 bases between them. The CDR3 is 14 amino acids. CDR3 amino acids: CASSFWRTNTEAFF. The CDR3 region has the DNA TGTGCCAGCAGCTTTTGGCGGACGAACACTGAAGCTTTCTTT.

In this sample, this clone turned up once. The genes are TRBV18 and TRBJ2-7; 9 bases fit TRBD1. From germline, CDR1 is KGHSH and CDR2 LQKENI. Losses at the gene ends were 2 bases for V and 0 bases for J; bases not matched to a gene: 11. This CDR3 has 18 amino acids. In DNA, the CDR3 is TGTGCCAGCTCACCAGGGACAGGGCCGAATAAGGACTCCTACGAGCAGTACTTC. As protein: CASSPGTGPNKDSYEQYF. The entire variable domain, with the rest obtained from reference TRBV18 and TRBJ2-7, is as follows: NAGVMQNPRHLVRRRGQEARLRCSPMKGHSHVYWYRQLPEEGLKFMVYLQKENIIDESGMPKERFSAEFPKEGPSILRIQQVVRGDSAAYFCASSPGTGPNKDSYEQYFGPGTRLTVT.

The sample holds one count of this clone. The chain employs TRBV5-1 and TRBJ2-3; 9 bases agree with TRBD1. The CDR3 loop spans 16 amino acids. In germline, CDR1 is SGHRS, CDR2 YFSETQ. After removal of 3 bases from V and 4 bases from J, the junction contained 9 bases not matched to a gene. The CDR3 reads CASSSTGGRGPDTQYF. The CDR3 DNA sequence: TGCGCCAGCAGCTCGACAGGGGGACGGGGTCCAGATACGCAGTATTTT.

The rearrangement uses TRBV7-2 and TRBJ2-3; D not certain. Germline CDR1 is SGHTA and CDR2 is FQGNSA. V was shortened by 5 bases and J by 0 bases, with 9 bases between the two germline ends. This CDR3 has 14 residues. The CDR3 sequence is CASSPGRSTDTQYF. DNA of the CDR3: TGTGCCAGCAGCCCAGGACGGAGCACAGATACGCAGTATTTT.

Here the CDR3 reads CASSLGQNADTQYF. The CDR3 DNA is TGTGCCAGCAGCTTAGGACAGAACGCCGATACGCAGTATTTT. The chain links TRBV5-4 to TRBJ2-3; TRBD1 is a possible D gene (6 bases). Looked up from germline, CDR1 is SGHNT and CDR2 is YYREEE (reference sequence). Trimming pared 2 bases from V and 6 bases from J, leaving 13 bases between. This CDR3 contains 14 residues.

The rearrangement links TRBV7-2 to TRBJ2-5; D is ambiguous. The CDR3 is 11 residues long. Germline V CDR1 and CDR2: SGHTA, FQGNSA. Trimming stripped 5 bases from V and 5 bases from J, with 6 bases between. This chain's CDR3 is CASSGRETQYF. As DNA, the CDR3 is TGTGCCAGCAGCGGCCGGGAGACCCAGTACTTC.

The V call is TRBV5-8, the J call TRBJ2-5; 10 bases map to TRBD2. The CDR3 has 16 residues. The germline V gene encodes CDR1 SGHTS and CDR2 YDEGEE. The V gene end was trimmed by 0 bases and the J gene end by 5 bases; junction bases not matched to a gene: 7. For the CDR3, the DNA is TGTGCCAGCAGCTTGGGGCTAGCGGGAGACGGGGAGACCCAGTACTTC. It translates to CASSLGLAGDGETQYF.

This chain's CDR3 is CASSSGPTSNQPQHF. CDR3 bases: TGTGCCAGCAGCTCGGGACCTACTAGCAATCAGCCCCAGCATTTT. This sequence joins TRBV7-2 and TRBJ1-5; a possible D gene is TRBD1 (5 bases). V was cut by 4 bases and J by 0 bases, with 10 bases left in between. This CDR3 comprises 15 residues. From germline, CDR1 is SGHTA and CDR2 FQGNSA.

The chain couples TRBV28 to TRBJ2-2; possible D gene TRBD2, 5 bases. V was shortened by 1 base and J by 5 bases, with 11 bases between the two germline ends. CDR3 size: 15 residues. Germline V CDR1 and CDR2: MDHEN, SYDVKM. The CDR3 DNA reads TGTGCCAGCAGTTTATACGGGGTAGGGACCGGGGAGCTGTTTTTT. Protein product: CASSLYGVGTGELFF.

The chain links TRBV9 to TRBJ1-1, with unresolved D. Germline V gives CDR1 SGDLS, CDR2 YYNGEE. The V and J ends lost 0 bases and 0 bases respectively, with 6 bases between them. The CDR3 has 14 residues. The CDR3 nucleotides read TGTGCCAGCAGCGTAGTCCCAATGAACACTGAAGCTTTCTTT. Protein sequence: CASSVVPMNTEAFF.

For this clone: The sample carries other DNA sequences with the same CDR3. This chain uses TRBV5-1 with TRBJ2-7, with D uncertain. The CDR3 contains 12 residues. Germline CDR1 reads SGHRS; CDR2 reads YFSETQ. V was cut by 3 bases and J by 4 bases, with 8 bases left in between. The CDR3 region has the DNA TGCGCCAGCAGCTCAAACACTTACGAGCAGTACTTC. Translation gives CASSSNTYEQYF.

The chain combines TRBV6-5 with TRBJ2-1; TRBD1 aligns across 8 bases. This CDR3 spans 16 amino acids. Trimming at V came to 4 bases and at J to 3 bases, leaving 8 bases not matched to a gene. CDR1 and CDR2 (germline): MNHEY, SVGAGI. The CDR3 loop reads CASSSIRDRSYNEQFF. In DNA form, the CDR3 reads TGTGCCAGCAGTTCCATCCGGGACAGGAGCTACAATGAGCAGTTCTTC.

The chain has TRBV10-1 and TRBJ1-5; D is perhaps TRBD1 (5 bases). The V gene lost 1 base and the J gene lost 5 bases, with 15 bases spanning the gap. CDR1 and CDR2 from the germline V gene are WNHNN and SYGVQD (reference sequence). There are 16 residues in the CDR3. CDR3 DNA sequence: TGCGCCAGCAGTGAGTTATGGGGCAGAGAACATCAGCCCCAGCATTTT. Its protein is CASSELWGREHQPQHF.

This chain links TRBV6-1 with TRBJ1-3; D gene uncertain. CDR3 size: 14 residues. The germline CDR1 and CDR2 sequences are MNHNS and SASEGT. The V end was cut by 10 bases, the J end by 0 bases, with 13 bases between. As DNA, the CDR3 is TGTGCCACCATCGTTAAGAGCTCTGGAAACACCATATATTTT. Translating it yields CATIVKSSGNTIYF.

Of note for this clone: The sample has other DNA sequences that encode this CDR3 too. This chain uses TRBV19 with TRBJ2-7; D remains unclear. The V end was cut by 5 bases, the J end by 2 bases, with 13 bases between. The V gene's germline CDR1 is LNHDA and CDR2 SQIVND (reference sequence). The CDR3 sequence is 14 residues long. CDR3 DNA: TGTGCCAGTAGTTCCCCAGGCGAGACCTACGAGCAGTACTTC. As protein: CASSSPGETYEQYF.

The chain couples TRBV11-3 to TRBJ2-3, with 7 bases aligning to TRBD1. The CDR3 consists of 13 residues. Germline CDR1 and CDR2: SGHNT and YENEEA. The V gene end was trimmed by 5 bases and the J gene end by 6 bases; junction bases not matched to a gene: 5. CDR3 sequence (DNA): TGTGCCAGCAGCGCCTACAGGGGTGATACGCAGTATTTT. Protein: CASSAYRGDTQYF. Looking up the rest from reference TRBV11-3 and TRBJ2-3 gives the full variable domain: EAGVVQSPRYKIIEKKQPVAFWCNPISGHNTLYWYLQNLGQGPELLIRYENEEAVDDSQLPKDRFSAERLKGVDSTLKIQPAELGDSAVYLCASSAYRGDTQYFGPGTRLTVL.

The chain employs TRBV7-2 and TRBJ1-6, with D possibly being TRBD1 (6 bases). From germline, CDR1 is SGHTA and CDR2 FQGNSA. The CDR3 extends over 14 amino acids. V lost 1 base and J 13 bases, leaving 14 bases between the germline ends. The CDR3 reads CASSLGLSGHPLHF. The CDR3 DNA sequence: TGTGCCAGCAGCTTAGGACTCTCGGGACACCCCCTCCACTTT.

This clone appeared a single time. The chain employs TRBV18 and TRBJ1-6, with D maybe TRBD1 (5 bases). Trimming removed 2 bases at V and 7 bases at J, with 18 bases between. Per germline, CDR1 KGHSH and CDR2 LQKENI. This CDR3 region has 17 residues. CDR3 in amino acids: CASSPGASSTGNSPLHF. For the CDR3, the DNA is TGTGCCAGCTCACCAGGGGCATCTTCCACGGGAAATTCACCCCTCCACTTT.

The chain carries TRBV4-3 and TRBJ1-2; D call uncertain. Looked up from germline, CDR1 is LGHNA and CDR2 is YSLEER. The CDR3 length is 16 residues. Trimming stripped 1 base from V and 5 bases from J, with 17 bases between. DNA for the CDR3: TGCGCCAGCAGCCAAGGTTTAACGGCGGACGGGTATGGCTACACCTTC. As protein: CASSQGLTADGYGYTF.

V gene TRBV7-2 combines with J gene TRBJ1-1; D unclear. Germline V gives CDR1 SGHTA, CDR2 FQGNSA. V was clipped by 1 base and J by 10 bases, with 16 bases between them. The CDR3 contains 14 residues. Here the CDR3 reads CASSLESRYLGAFF. The CDR3 DNA follows: TGTGCCAGCAGCTTAGAAAGCAGGTATCTGGGAGCTTTCTTT.

The V call is TRBV7-3, the J call TRBJ2-7; TRBD1 matches 8 bases. CDR1 is SGHTA, CDR2 FQGTGA, per germline. J lost 0 bases, V lost 5 bases, and 6 bases had no gene match. This CDR3 is 15 amino acids long. The CDR3: CASSQRTGPSYEQYF. In DNA form, the CDR3 reads TGTGCCAGCAGCCAGAGGACAGGGCCCTCCTACGAGCAGTACTTC.